A single sample is the source of the 9 T cell receptor beta chains below, sequenced in a study of PD-L1 blockade in urothelial cancer. Sequenced by immunoSEQ multiplex PCR; TCRdb stores in-frame clones only, minus some. The data contain 100,000 or so clones, about 85% of them singletons. Sequencing used PBMCs, obtained around atezolizumab (anti-PD-L1) treatment. The source is a man in his fifties or sixties with urothelial cancer.

This chain links TRBV19 with TRBJ1-1, with a weak D call TRBD1 (6 bases). The CDR3 length is 14 residues. CDR1 LNHDA and CDR2 SQIVND come from the germline V gene (reference sequence). Trimming cost V 10 bases and J 1 base, with 16 bases left between them. This chain's CDR3 is CATGRGNKNTEAFF. The DNA of the CDR3 is TGTGCCACTGGGAGGGGGAATAAGAACACTGAAGCTTTCTTT.

V is TRBV28 and J is TRBJ2-2; 8 bases line up with TRBD1. The CDR3 runs 15 residues. Germline lookup yields CDR1 MDHEN and CDR2 SYDVKM. After removal of 7 bases from V and 6 bases from J, the junction contained 10 bases not matched to a gene. The CDR3 sequence: CASNADRAFPGELFF. CDR3 coding DNA: TGTGCCAGCAACGCGGACAGGGCCTTTCCCGGGGAGCTGTTTTTT.

The CDR3 DNA follows: TGTGCCAGCCAAAGGACTTTTCAAGAGACCCAGTACTTC. Protein product: CASQRTFQETQYF. This chain connects TRBV28 to TRBJ2-5; perhaps TRBD2 as D (5 bases). The CDR3 is 13 amino acids. Between the trimmed V and J ends, which lost 8 bases and 2 bases, there was a span of 12 bases. Per the germline V gene, CDR1 is MDHEN and CDR2 is SYDVKM.

This clone was detected only a few times. The chain joins TRBV19 to TRBJ2-4, with 8 bases aligning to TRBD1. From germline, CDR1 is LNHDA and CDR2 SQIVND (reference sequence). V lost 8 bases to trimming and J lost 12 bases; unmatched junction nucleotides: 6. CDR3 length: 11 amino acids. The CDR3 spells CASGQGAAQYF. CDR3 DNA: TGTGCCAGTGGGCAGGGGGCTGCTCAGTACTTC.

This clone occurred a few times. The J gene is TRBJ1-5, the V gene TRBV7-2, with 7 positions matching TRBD1. Germline lookup yields CDR1 SGHTA and CDR2 FQGNSA. Germline trimming cut 5 bases from V and 0 bases from J; bases unmatched to any gene: 4. The CDR3 sequence is 15 residues long. CDR3 loop: CASSPTGYSNQPQHF. The CDR3 region has the DNA TGTGCCAGCAGCCCGACAGGGTATAGCAATCAGCCCCAGCATTTT. Together with reference TRBV7-2 and TRBJ1-5, the CDR3 gives the full variable domain: GAGVSQSPSNKVTEKGKDVELRCDPISGHTALYWYRQSLGQGLEFLIYFQGNSAPDKSGLPSDRFSAERTGGSVSTLTIQRTQQEDSAVYLCASSPTGYSNQPQHFGDGTRLSIL.

The genes are TRBV6-1 and TRBJ2-7; 9 nucleotides match TRBD1. CDR1 is MNHNS and CDR2 is SASEGT in the germline V gene. Trimming at V came to 2 bases and at J to 4 bases, leaving 6 bases not matched to a gene. This CDR3 comprises 15 residues. The CDR3 DNA reads as TGTGCCAGCAGTGAATGGGACAGGGTGGTTTACGAGCAGTACTTC. Amino acid sequence: CASSEWDRVVYEQYF.

The CDR3 nucleotides read TGCGCCAGCAGCTCGACCGGGGAGGGCACTGAAGCTTTCTTT. Its translation: CASSSTGEGTEAFF. The chain has TRBV5-1 and TRBJ1-1; D unresolved. V was clipped by 3 bases and J by 4 bases, with 13 bases between them. The CDR3 is made up of 14 amino acids. CDR1 and CDR2 (germline): SGHRS, YFSETQ.

The chain carries TRBV7-9 and TRBJ2-2, with 13 bases identical to TRBD2. The germline V gene encodes CDR1 SEHNR and CDR2 FQNEAQ (reference sequence). This CDR3 has 17 amino acids. The V segment lost 6 bases and the J segment 1 base; nucleotides outside the gene matches: 5. The CDR3 sequence: CASSPGTSGMNTGELFF. For the CDR3, the DNA is TGTGCCAGCAGTCCCGGGACTAGCGGGATGAACACCGGGGAGCTGTTTTTT.

This chain joins TRBV5-1 and TRBJ2-7; 10 bases match TRBD2. Trimming cost V 1 base and J 1 base; bases outside gene matches: 2. The CDR3 contains 15 residues. Germline V gene sequence: CDR1 SGHRS, CDR2 YFSETQ. In DNA, the CDR3 is TGCGCCAGCAGCTTGAGGACTAGCGGTTCCTACGAGCAGTACTTC. As protein: CASSLRTSGSYEQYF.